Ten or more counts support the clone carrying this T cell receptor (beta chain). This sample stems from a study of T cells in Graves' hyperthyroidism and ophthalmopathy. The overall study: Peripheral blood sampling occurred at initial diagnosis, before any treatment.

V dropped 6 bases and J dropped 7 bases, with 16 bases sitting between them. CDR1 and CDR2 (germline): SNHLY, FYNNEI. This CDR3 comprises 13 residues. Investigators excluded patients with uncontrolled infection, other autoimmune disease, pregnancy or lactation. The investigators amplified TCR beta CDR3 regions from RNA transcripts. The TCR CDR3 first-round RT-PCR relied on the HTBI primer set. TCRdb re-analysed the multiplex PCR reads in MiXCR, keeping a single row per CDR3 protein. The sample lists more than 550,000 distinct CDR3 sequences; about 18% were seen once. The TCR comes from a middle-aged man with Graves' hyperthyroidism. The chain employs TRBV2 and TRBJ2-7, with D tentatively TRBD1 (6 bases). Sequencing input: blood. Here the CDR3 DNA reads TGTGCCAGCAGAGTTGAGACAGGCAAAGAGCAGTACTTC. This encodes CASRVETGKEQYF. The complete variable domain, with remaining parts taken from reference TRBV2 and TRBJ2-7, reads EPEVTQTPSHQVTQMGQEVILRCVPISNHLYFYWYRQILGQKVEFLVSFYNNEISEKSEIFDDQFSVERPDGSNFTLKIRSTKLEDSAMYFCASRVETGKEQYFGPGTRLTVT.